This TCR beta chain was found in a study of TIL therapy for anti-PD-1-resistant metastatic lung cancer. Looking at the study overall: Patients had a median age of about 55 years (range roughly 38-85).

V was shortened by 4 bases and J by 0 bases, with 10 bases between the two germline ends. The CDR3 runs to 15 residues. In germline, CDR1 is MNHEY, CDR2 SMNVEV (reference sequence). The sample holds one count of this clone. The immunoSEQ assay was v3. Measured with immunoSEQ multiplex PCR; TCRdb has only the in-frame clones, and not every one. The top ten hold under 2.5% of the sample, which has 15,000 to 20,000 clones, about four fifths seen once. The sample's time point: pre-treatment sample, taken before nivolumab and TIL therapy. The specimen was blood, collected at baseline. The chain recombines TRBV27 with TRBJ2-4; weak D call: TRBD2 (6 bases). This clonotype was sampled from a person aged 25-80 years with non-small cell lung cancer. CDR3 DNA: TGTGCCAGCAGTTCGGGGAGGTCAGCCAAAAACATTCAGTACTTC. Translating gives CASSSGRSAKNIQYF.